Reported below is one TCR beta chain. The data were obtained in a study of control samples from healthy donors and cancer patients. The method was immunoSEQ multiplex PCR; TCRdb's version includes in-frame clones alone and lacks a portion of them. The table has 180,000 or so clones, 75% to 95% seen once; the top ten hold roughly 1.6%. Germline V gene data show CDR1 as SGHTA and CDR2 as FQGNSA. Deletions cut 2 bases from V and 2 bases from J, with 10 bases between. The CDR3 runs 14 residues. Sequenced material: blood. This clonotype originated in a woman aged 25 to 39 in good health. This rearrangement joins TRBV7-2 to TRBJ2-7, with D perhaps assigned TRBD1 or TRBD2 (5 bases each). The CDR3 sequence is CASSLLGTTYEQYF. The DNA for the CDR3 is TGTGCCAGCAGCTTATTAGGGACCACCTACGAGCAGTACTTC. Complete variable domain (other parts from reference TRBV7-2 and TRBJ2-7): GAGVSQSPSNKVTEKGKDVELRCDPISGHTALYWYRQSLGQGLEFLIYFQGNSAPDKSGLPSDRFSAERTGGSVSTLTIQRTQQEDSAVYLCASSLLGTTYEQYFGPGTRLTVT.